These T cell receptor beta chains were read from a single sample in a study of blood T cell repertoires in COVID-19. Produced via immunoSEQ multiplex PCR; TCRdb's table is partial and in-frame only. The sample includes around 310,000 clones, 90% seen only once; the top ten take about 1%. Sequencing was performed on peripheral blood. All receptors come from a woman in her thirties or forties with COVID-19, enrolled during active disease. CDR3s include the opening cysteine and the closing phenylalanine or tryptophan. Each record gives: CDR3 DNA, CDR3 protein, clone size, J gene, V gene, D gene, CDR3 length. D genes are given only for firm matches. For some rows the clone size is stated as once, few or many, or as a class when expanded; others skip it.

TGTGCCAGCAGTTTCTCAGCGGGGGGCCGGGTCAATGAGCAGTTCTTC	CASSFSAGGRVNEQFF	NA	TRBJ2-1	TRBV28	TRBD2	16
TGCAGCGTTGGGTCAGGGGGCAAGGGCTACACCTTC	CSVGSGGKGYTF	NA	TRBJ1-2	TRBV29-1	TRBD1	12
TGTGCCAGCACCCTTAGTTGGTTAGCGGTAAGCTCCTACAATGAGCAGTTCTTC	CASTLSWLAVSSYNEQFF	NA	TRBJ2-1	TRBV27	NA	18
TGTGCCAGCTCCCAGCACAGTACGAACAATGAGCAGTTCTTC	CASSQHSTNNEQFF	NA	TRBJ2-1	TRBV18	NA	14
TGTGCCACCAGCAGACTTACAGGGGTGGACAAAAACATTCAGTACTTC	CATSRLTGVDKNIQYF	NA	TRBJ2-4	TRBV15	TRBD1	16
TGTGCCAGCAGCTTAGGCCGGCAGGCGAACACTGAAGCTTTCTTT	CASSLGRQANTEAFF	NA	TRBJ1-1	TRBV13	NA	15
TGTGCCAGCAGCCTAGGACAGGTTAATTCACCCCCCCACTTT	CASSLGQVNSPPHF	NA	TRBJ1-6	TRBV6-5	TRBD1	14
TGTGCCACCAGTGACCCGGGACAGGGCCTTAATGAGCAGTTCTTC	CATSDPGQGLNEQFF	NA	TRBJ2-1	TRBV24-1	TRBD1	15
TGTGCCAGCAGTTGGGGGGGACCGGTGGATGGGGATACGCAGTATTTT	CASSWGGPVDGDTQYF	few	TRBJ2-3	TRBV7-2	TRBD2	16
TGTGCCAGCAGCTTAAACCCTTTTGGGGTAGCGGGAGAACCCAATGAGCAGTTCTTC	CASSLNPFGVAGEPNEQFF	once	TRBJ2-1	TRBV7-3	TRBD2	19